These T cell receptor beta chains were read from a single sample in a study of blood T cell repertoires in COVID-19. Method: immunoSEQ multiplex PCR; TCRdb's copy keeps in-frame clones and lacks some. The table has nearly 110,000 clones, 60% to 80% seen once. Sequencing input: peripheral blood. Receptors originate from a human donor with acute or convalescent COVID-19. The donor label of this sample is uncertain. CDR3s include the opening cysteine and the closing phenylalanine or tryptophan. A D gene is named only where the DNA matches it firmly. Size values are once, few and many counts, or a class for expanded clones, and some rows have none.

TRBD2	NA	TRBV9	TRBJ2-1	TGTGCCAGCAGCGATAGCGGGGGGAGCTCCTACAATGAGCAGTTCTTC	CASSDSGGSSYNEQFF
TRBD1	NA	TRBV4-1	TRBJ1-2	TGCGCCAGCAGCCAAGAACCGGGACAGGGATATGGCTACACCTTC	CASSQEPGQGYGYTF
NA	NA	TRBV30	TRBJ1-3	TGTGCCTGGAGTGTATCAAGACTTTCTGGAAACACCATATATTTT	CAWSVSRLSGNTIYF
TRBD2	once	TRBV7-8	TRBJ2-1	TGTGCCAGCAGCCCGGGTAGCCGAAACCGGACTAGCGGGAATGCCCTCATCCCCTACAATGAGCAGTTCTTC	CASSPGSRNRTSGNALIPYNEQFF
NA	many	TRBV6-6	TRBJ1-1	TGTGCCAGCAGTCCTAGTTCGCCGGTGATGAACACTGAAGCTTTCTTT	CASSPSSPVMNTEAFF
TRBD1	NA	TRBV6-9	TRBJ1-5	TGTGCCAGCAGCCGGACAGGATTCAATCAGCCCCAGCATTTT	CASSRTGFNQPQHF
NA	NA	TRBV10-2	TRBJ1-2	TGCGCCACAGCAGAGGGCCTGAACTATGGCTACACCTTC	CATAEGLNYGYTF
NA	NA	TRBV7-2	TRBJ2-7	TGTGCCAGCAGCTTCACAGGCCCTGGCTACGAGCAGTACTTC	CASSFTGPGYEQYF
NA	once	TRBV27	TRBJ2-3	TGTGCCAGCAGTTTGGCCCCTTGGCAGGGGCCCTACACAGATACGCAGTATTTT	CASSLAPWQGPYTDTQYF
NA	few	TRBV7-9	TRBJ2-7	TGTGCCAGCCACACAGGCTCCTACGAGCAGTACTTC	CASHTGSYEQYF
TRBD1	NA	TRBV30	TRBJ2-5	TGTGCCTGGAGTCCCGGGACAGGGGACGAGACCCAGTACTTC	CAWSPGTGDETQYF
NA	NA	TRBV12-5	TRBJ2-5	TGTGCTAGTGCCCCGATACGTGGGGCAGTTGGGGAGACCCAGTACTTC	CASAPIRGAVGETQYF
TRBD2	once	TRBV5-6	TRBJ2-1	TGTGCCAGCAGCCTACCCCTAGCGGGGGGCGCGGATGAGCAGTTCTTC	CASSLPLAGGADEQFF
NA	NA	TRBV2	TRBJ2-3	TGTGCCAGCAGTCATGTGGATACGCAGTATTTT	CASSHVDTQYF
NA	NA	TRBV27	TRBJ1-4	TGTGCCAGTCTGGGGCTGGGTGAAAAACTGTTTTTT	CASLGLGEKLFF
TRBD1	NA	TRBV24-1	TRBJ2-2	TGTGCCACCAGTGATTTGCCAGGGGGCAGGACCGGGGAGCTGTTTTTT	CATSDLPGGRTGELFF
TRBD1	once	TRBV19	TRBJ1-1	TGTGCCAGTAGTATAACAGGGGCCCTGAACACTGAAGCTTTCTTT	CASSITGALNTEAFF
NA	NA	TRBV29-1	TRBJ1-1	TGCAGCGTGCTTGGGGACTTCAGGAGCACTGAAGCTTTCTTT	CSVLGDFRSTEAFF
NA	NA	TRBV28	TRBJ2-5	TGTGCCAGCAGTTTGGGGGCGCAGGGCTTAGGGACCCAGTACTTC	CASSLGAQGLGTQYF
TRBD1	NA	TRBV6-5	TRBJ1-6	TGTGCCAGCAGTCGAGTAAGGGGGCCAAATTCACCCCTCCACTTT	CASSRVRGPNSPLHF
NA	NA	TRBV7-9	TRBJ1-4	TGTGCCAGCAGCTTAGTATATGAGTCAGGGCCTAATGAAAAACTGTTTTTT	CASSLVYESGPNEKLFF
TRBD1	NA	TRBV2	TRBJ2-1	TGTGCCAGCAGGCGGGACAGGGAGCCCAATGAGCAGTTCTTC	CASRRDREPNEQFF
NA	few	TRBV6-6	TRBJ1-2	TGTGCCAGCAGCCTCCTCGGGGAAGATGGCTACACCTTC	CASSLLGEDGYTF
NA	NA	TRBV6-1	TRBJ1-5	TGTGCCAGCAGTGAAGTTGGCGCACAGGATTATAGCAATCAGCCCCAGCATTTT	CASSEVGAQDYSNQPQHF
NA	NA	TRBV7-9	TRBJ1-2	TGTGCCAGCACCGCAGGCTGGGGCGCGGGGTATGGCTACACCTTC	CASTAGWGAGYGYTF
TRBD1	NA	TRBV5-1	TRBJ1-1	TGCGCCAGCAGCTTGAGGCAGGGGGGTACTGAAGCTTTCTTT	CASSLRQGGTEAFF
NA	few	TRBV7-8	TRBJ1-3	TGTGCCAGCAGCTTAGCGGAGGCGGGGGGAAACACCATATATTTT	CASSLAEAGGNTIYF
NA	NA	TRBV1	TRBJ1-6	TGCACCAGCAGCCAGACGGGGAATTCACCCCTCCACTTT	CTSSQTGNSPLHF
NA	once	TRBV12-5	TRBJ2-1	TGTGCTAGTGGCACCGAGGCTGAGCAGTTCTTC	CASGTEAEQFF
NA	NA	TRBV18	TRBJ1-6	TGTGCCAGCTCACCCATTCCCCTCTCCGGGTTTAATTCACCCCTCCACTTT	CASSPIPLSGFNSPLHF
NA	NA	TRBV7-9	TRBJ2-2	TGTGCCAGCAGCCAAAGGGGCAGGGGAAACACCGGGGAGCTGTTTTTT	CASSQRGRGNTGELFF
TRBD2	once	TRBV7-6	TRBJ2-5	TGTGCCAGCAGCGCGACTAGCGGGGCACCGCAAGAGACCCAGTACTTC	CASSATSGAPQETQYF
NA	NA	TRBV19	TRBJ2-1	TGTGCCAGTACCATGACAGGAGTTAAGAGGGAAGAGCAGTTCTTC	CASTMTGVKREEQFF
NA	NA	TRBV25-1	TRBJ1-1	TGTGCCAGCAGTGACTCAGGGCTTGAAGCTTTCTTT	CASSDSGLEAFF
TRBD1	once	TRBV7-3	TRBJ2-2	TGTGCCAGCAGCTCAGGGCTCGGGACAGTAGGCACCGGGGAGCTGTTTTTT	CASSSGLGTVGTGELFF
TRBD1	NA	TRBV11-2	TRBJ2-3	TGTGCCAGCAGCTTAGGGACAGGCACTACAACAGATACGCAGTATTTT	CASSLGTGTTTDTQYF
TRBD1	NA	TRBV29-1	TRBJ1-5	TGCAGCGTCCGGGACAGGGGCCGCCATCAGCCCCAGCATTTT	CSVRDRGRHQPQHF
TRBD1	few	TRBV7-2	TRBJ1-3	TGTGCCAGCAGCTCGACAGGGGGCGCGAGGCACACCATATATTTT	CASSSTGGARHTIYF
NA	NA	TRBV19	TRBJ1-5	TGTGCCAGTAGTATTATCGGAGGGGCCGGGAATCAGCCCCAGCATTTT	CASSIIGGAGNQPQHF
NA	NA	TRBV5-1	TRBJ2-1	TGCGCCAGCAGCTTGTGGCCCATTGAGGCGGTTACTTCCTACAATGAGCAGTTCTTC	CASSLWPIEAVTSYNEQFF
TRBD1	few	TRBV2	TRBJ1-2	TGTGCCAACGACAGGGCGGCTAACTATGGCTACACCTTC	CANDRAANYGYTF
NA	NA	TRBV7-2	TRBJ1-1	TGTGCCAGCAGCTTAGAGGCTACAGAAAACACTGAAGCTTTCTTT	CASSLEATENTEAFF
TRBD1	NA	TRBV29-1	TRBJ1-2	TGCAGCGTTGAGTCGGGGCAGGGACAGGGGGGCTACACCTTC	CSVESGQGQGGYTF
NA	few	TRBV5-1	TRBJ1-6	TGCGCCAGCAGCCCGGAGGGTCCCCGTCGGTCACCCCTCCACTTT	CASSPEGPRRSPLHF
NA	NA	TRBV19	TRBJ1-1	TGTGCCAGTAGTGCAGGGTTTGAGTACACTGAAGCTTTCTTT	CASSAGFEYTEAFF
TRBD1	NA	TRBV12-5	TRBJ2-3	TGTGCTAGTGGCACCGGGACAGGGGGTACTAGCACAGATACGCAGTATTTT	CASGTGTGGTSTDTQYF
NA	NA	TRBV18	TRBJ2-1	TGTGCCAGCTCACCACTAGCAATTGAGCAGTTCTTC	CASSPLAIEQFF
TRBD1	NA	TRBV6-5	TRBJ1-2	TGTGCCAAGGACAGGCCTAGAGGCTACACCTTC	CAKDRPRGYTF
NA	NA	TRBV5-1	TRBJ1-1	TGCGCCAGCAGCGCTAACCAGGCGGGCACTGAAGCTTTCTTT	CASSANQAGTEAFF
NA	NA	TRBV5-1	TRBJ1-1	TGCGCCAGCAGCTTGGACGGGTCGGAAGCTTTCTTT	CASSLDGSEAFF
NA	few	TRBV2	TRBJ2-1	TGTGCCAGCAGTGAAGAGGCAGGGGCTAGGAGTGAGCAGTTCTTC	CASSEEAGARSEQFF
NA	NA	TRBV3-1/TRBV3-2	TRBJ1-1	TGTGCCAGCAGCCGCGGAGGGCTGTACACTGAAGCTTTCTTT	CASSRGGLYTEAFF
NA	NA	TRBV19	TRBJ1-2	TGTGCCAGTAGTATAGGCTACGGTGGCTACACCTTC	CASSIGYGGYTF